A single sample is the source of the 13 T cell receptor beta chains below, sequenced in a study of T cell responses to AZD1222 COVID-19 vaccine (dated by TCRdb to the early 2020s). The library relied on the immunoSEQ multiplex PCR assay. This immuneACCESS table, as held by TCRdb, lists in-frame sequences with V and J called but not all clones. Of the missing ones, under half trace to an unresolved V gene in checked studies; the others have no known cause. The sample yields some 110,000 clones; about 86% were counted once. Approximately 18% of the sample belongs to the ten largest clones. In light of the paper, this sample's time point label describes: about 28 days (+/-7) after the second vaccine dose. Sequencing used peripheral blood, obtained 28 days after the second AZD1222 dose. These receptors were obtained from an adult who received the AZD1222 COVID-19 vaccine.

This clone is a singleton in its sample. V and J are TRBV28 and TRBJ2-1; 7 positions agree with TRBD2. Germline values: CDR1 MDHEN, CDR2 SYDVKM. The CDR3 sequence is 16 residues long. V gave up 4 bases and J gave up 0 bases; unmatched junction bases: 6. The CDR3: CASSSASGLSYNEQFF. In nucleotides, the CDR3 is TGTGCCAGCAGTTCCGCTAGCGGTCTCTCCTACAATGAGCAGTTCTTC. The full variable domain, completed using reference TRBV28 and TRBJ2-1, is DVKVTQSSRYLVKRTGEKVFLECVQDMDHENMFWYRQDPGLGLRLIYFSYDVKMKEKGDIPEGYSVSREKKERFSLILESASTNQTSMYLCASSSASGLSYNEQFFGPGTRLTVL.

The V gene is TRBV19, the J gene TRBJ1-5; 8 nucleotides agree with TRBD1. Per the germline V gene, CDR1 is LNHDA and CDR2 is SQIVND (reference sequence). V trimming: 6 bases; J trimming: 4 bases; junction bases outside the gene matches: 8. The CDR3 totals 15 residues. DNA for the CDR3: TGTGCCAGTAGGGCCGGGACAGGAGAGAATCAGCCCCAGCATTTT. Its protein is CASRAGTGENQPQHF.

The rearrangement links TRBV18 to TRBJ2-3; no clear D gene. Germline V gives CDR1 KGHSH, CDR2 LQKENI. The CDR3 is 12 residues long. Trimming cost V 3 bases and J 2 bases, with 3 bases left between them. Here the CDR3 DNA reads TGTGCCAGCTCACCCATCACAGATACGCAGTATTTT. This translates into CASSPITDTQYF.

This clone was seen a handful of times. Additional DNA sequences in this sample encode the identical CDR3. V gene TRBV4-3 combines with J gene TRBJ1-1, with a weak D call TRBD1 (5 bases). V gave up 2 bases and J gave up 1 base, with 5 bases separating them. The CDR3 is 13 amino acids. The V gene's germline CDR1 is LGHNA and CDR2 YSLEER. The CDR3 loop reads CASSQTGNTEAFF. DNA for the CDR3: TGCGCCAGCAGCCAAACAGGGAACACTGAAGCTTTCTTT.

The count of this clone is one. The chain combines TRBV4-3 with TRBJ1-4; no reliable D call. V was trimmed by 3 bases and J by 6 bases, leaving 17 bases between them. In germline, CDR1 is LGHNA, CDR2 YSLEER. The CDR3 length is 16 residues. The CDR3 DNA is TGCGCCAGCAGCCAGATGTTCGGGGAAAGGGATGAAAAACTGTTTTTT. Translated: CASSQMFGERDEKLFF.

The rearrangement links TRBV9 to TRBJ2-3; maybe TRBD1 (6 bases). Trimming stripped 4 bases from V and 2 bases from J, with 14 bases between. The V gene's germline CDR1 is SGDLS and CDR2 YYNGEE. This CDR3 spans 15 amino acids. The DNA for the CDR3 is TGTGCCAGCAGCCCGACACAGGGACCCACAGATACGCAGTATTTT. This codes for CASSPTQGPTDTQYF. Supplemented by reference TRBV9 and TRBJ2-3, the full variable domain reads DSGVTQTPKHLITATGQRVTLRCSPRSGDLSVYWYQQSLDQGLQFLIQYYNGEERAKGNILERFSAQQFPDLHSELNLSSLELGDSALYFCASSPTQGPTDTQYFGPGTRLTVL.

The CDR3 reads CSVEFAGDYTDTQYF. In DNA, the CDR3 is TGCAGCGTTGAATTTGCGGGGGATTACACAGATACGCAGTATTTT. The chain links TRBV29-1 to TRBJ2-3; 7 bases fit TRBD2. Per the germline V gene, CDR1 is SQVTM and CDR2 is ANQGSEA. Trimming cost V 2 bases and J 2 bases; bases outside gene matches: 7. The CDR3 totals 15 residues.

Written as DNA, the CDR3 is TGTGCCAGCAGCTCACTAATAGCGGAGAGCTCCTACGAGCAGTACTTC. Translating it yields CASSSLIAESSYEQYF. The chain has TRBV13 and TRBJ2-7, with D possibly being TRBD2 (6 bases). Germline V CDR1 and CDR2: PRHDT, FYEKMQ (reference sequence). This CDR3 is built from 16 residues. Trimming pared 4 bases from V and 0 bases from J, leaving 16 bases between.

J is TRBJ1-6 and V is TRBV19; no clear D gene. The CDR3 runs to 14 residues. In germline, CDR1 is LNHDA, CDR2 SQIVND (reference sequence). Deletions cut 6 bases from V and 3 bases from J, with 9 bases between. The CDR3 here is CASRESGYNSPLHF. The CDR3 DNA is TGTGCCAGTAGGGAGTCGGGCTATAATTCACCCCTCCACTTT.

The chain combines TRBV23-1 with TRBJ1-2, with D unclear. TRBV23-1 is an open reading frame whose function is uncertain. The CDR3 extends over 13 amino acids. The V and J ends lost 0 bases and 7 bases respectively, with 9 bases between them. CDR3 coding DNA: TGCGCCAGCAGTCAATCAGGGCGAGGTGGCTACACCTTC. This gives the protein CASSQSGRGGYTF.

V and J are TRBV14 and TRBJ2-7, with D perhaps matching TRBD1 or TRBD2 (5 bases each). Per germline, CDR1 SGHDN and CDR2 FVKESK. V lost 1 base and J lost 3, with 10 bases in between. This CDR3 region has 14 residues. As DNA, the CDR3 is TGTGCCAGCAGCCAAGGTTGGGACCTCTACGAGCAGTACTTC. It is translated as CASSQGWDLYEQYF. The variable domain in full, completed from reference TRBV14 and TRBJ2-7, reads EAGVTQFPSHSVIEKGQTVTLRCDPISGHDNLYWYRRVMGKEIKFLLHFVKESKQDESGMPNNRFLAERTGGTYSTLKVQPAELEDSGVYFCASSQGWDLYEQYFGPGTRLTVT.

CDR3 in amino acids: CASTAGLNQETQYF. The DNA of the CDR3 is TGTGCCAGCACAGCGGGTTTGAACCAAGAGACCCAGTACTTC. V usage is TRBV28 and J usage is TRBJ2-5, with a tentative D call TRBD2 (6 bases). Per germline, CDR1 MDHEN and CDR2 SYDVKM. V was cut by 7 bases and J by 0 bases, with 12 bases left in between. This CDR3 region has 14 residues.

The CDR3 bases are TGTGCCAGCGGAGGCGGGCATAGCACAGATACGCAGTATTTT. Encoded protein: CASGGGHSTDTQYF. The chain couples TRBV11-2 to TRBJ2-3; a possible D gene is TRBD2 (5 bases). Trimming shortened V by 8 bases and J by 0 bases, and 12 bases separated the two germline ends. The length of the CDR3 is 14 residues. Germline values: CDR1 SGHAT, CDR2 FQNNGV.